A single sample is the source of the 29 T cell receptor beta chains below, sequenced in a study of spatial heterogeneity in lung cancer. TCRdb redid the calling of the 5' RACE reads with MiXCR, one entry per CDR3 protein. The sample carries approximately 12,000 distinct CDR3 sequences, approximately 6% recorded once. The time point here: sample taken at primary tumor resection. The authors sequenced whole RNA from tumor, nontumor lung or frozen PBMC without sorting. The sequencing used normal lung tissue next to the tumor, collected at surgery. These receptors all stem from a male donor with early-stage non-small cell lung cancer.

Ten or more counts support this clonotype. V gene TRBV5-1 combines with J gene TRBJ1-1, with D possibly TRBD1 on 5 matching bases. The V end lost 4 bases, the J end lost 1 base, and 11 bases lay between the germline ends. The length of the CDR3 is 14 residues. The V gene's germline CDR1 is SGHRS and CDR2 YFSETQ. The CDR3 DNA reads as TGCGCCAGCAGCCGTATCGGGGCGAACACTGAAGCTTTCTTT. It is translated as CASSRIGANTEAFF.

The sample holds many counts of this clonotype. The chain has TRBV6-5 and TRBJ2-3; 9 bases align to TRBD2. The CDR3 consists of 19 residues. V shed 0 bases and J 6 bases; nucleotides not matched to a gene: 16. CDR1 is MNHEY and CDR2 is SVGAGI in the germline V gene. The CDR3: CASSYSEGVAGDLGDTQYF. The CDR3 DNA follows: TGTGCCAGCAGTTACTCAGAGGGGGTAGCGGGAGACCTCGGGGATACGCAGTATTTT.

Many counts were recorded for this clonotype. The chain employs TRBV7-3 and TRBJ1-1; TRBD1 might be the D (6 bases). The V end was cut by 5 bases, the J end by 1 base, with 17 bases between. Germline CDR1 is SGHTA and CDR2 is FQGTGA. The CDR3 totals 16 residues. CDR3 loop: CASSLRGTPKNTEAFF. The CDR3, as DNA: TGTGCCAGCAGCCTGCGGGGGACACCCAAGAACACTGAAGCTTTCTTT.

This clonotype was observed at least ten times. V gene TRBV7-2 combines with J gene TRBJ1-4; D unclear. The V gene lost 2 bases and the J gene lost 0 bases, with 7 bases spanning the gap. This CDR3 has 15 amino acids. CDR1 SGHTA and CDR2 FQGNSA come from the germline V gene. CDR3 nucleotide sequence: TGTGCCAGCAGCTTAAGGGTTGCAACTAATGAAAAACTGTTTTTT. Its translation is CASSLRVATNEKLFF.

This clonotype showed up many times. The rearrangement uses TRBV27 and TRBJ2-1; TRBD2 matches 10 bases. CDR1 is MNHEY, CDR2 SMNVEV, per germline (reference sequence). The CDR3 sequence is 17 residues long. Unmatched junction bases numbered 16, after V lost 5 bases and J lost 9 bases. The chain's CDR3 is CASSPATPLAGVGEQFF. In DNA form, the CDR3 reads TGTGCCAGCAGTCCGGCCACCCCTCTAGCGGGAGTCGGTGAGCAGTTCTTC.

In its sample, this clonotype was seen a few times. This chain links TRBV14 with TRBJ2-1; the D gene is possibly TRBD2 (5 bases). In germline, CDR1 is SGHDN, CDR2 FVKESK. The CDR3 covers 16 residues. Trimming pared 4 bases from V and 2 bases from J, leaving 15 bases between. Written as DNA, the CDR3 is TGTGCCAGCAGCCCGGAGCGGTTCCCCACCTACAATGAGCAGTTCTTC. Translated, it gives CASSPERFPTYNEQFF.

This clonotype was detected many times. J is TRBJ1-1 and V is TRBV29-1, with D possibly being TRBD1 (5 bases). Germline assignment: CDR1 SQVTM and CDR2 ANQGSEA. Trimming shortened V by 2 bases and J by 0 bases, and 10 bases separated the two germline ends. The CDR3 has 14 amino acids. CDR3 residues: CSVERGGVNTEAFF. The CDR3 nucleotides read TGCAGCGTTGAACGGGGAGGGGTGAACACTGAAGCTTTCTTT.

This clonotype is medium-sized in the sample. The chain has TRBV5-1 and TRBJ2-2; D may be TRBD2 (5 bases). The CDR3 loop spans 12 amino acids. Deletions cut 4 bases from V and 6 bases from J, with 7 bases between. Germline assignment: CDR1 SGHRS and CDR2 YFSETQ. CDR3 coding DNA: TGCGCCAGCAGCGCGGGTGCCGGGGAGCTGTTTTTT. Protein product: CASSAGAGELFF.

By sample fraction, this clonotype is medium-sized (0.01 to 0.1%). The gene calls are TRBV6-6 and TRBJ1-2, with D possibly matching TRBD1 (5 bases). The ends were cut back, 2 bases at V and 5 bases at J, with 12 bases in the middle. This CDR3 contains 14 residues. Looked up from germline, CDR1 is MNHNY and CDR2 is SVGAGI (reference sequence). This CDR3 is CASSYITGQYGYTF. The CDR3 bases are TGTGCCAGCAGTTACATAACAGGACAATATGGCTACACCTTC.

This clonotype was detected many times. The chain has TRBV19 and TRBJ1-1, with D unclear. This CDR3 comprises 12 residues. V was trimmed by 0 bases and J by 11 bases, leaving 10 bases between them. In germline, CDR1 is LNHDA, CDR2 SQIVND (reference sequence). The CDR3 loop reads CASSIDSAEAFF. CDR3 in DNA: TGTGCCAGTAGTATAGACAGTGCCGAGGCTTTCTTT.

The sample holds many counts of this clonotype. The chain has TRBV7-2 and TRBJ1-6, with D possibly TRBD1 on 6 matching bases. The CDR3 consists of 15 residues. V was clipped by 4 bases and J by 9 bases, with 16 bases between them. The germline V gene encodes CDR1 SGHTA and CDR2 FQGNSA. The chain's CDR3 is CASSSSTGLGSPLHF. The CDR3 DNA reads TGTGCCAGCAGCTCATCCACAGGGTTGGGTTCACCCCTCCACTTT. The variable domain in full, completed from reference TRBV7-2 and TRBJ1-6, reads GAGVSQSPSNKVTEKGKDVELRCDPISGHTALYWYRQSLGQGLEFLIYFQGNSAPDKSGLPSDRFSAERTGGSVSTLTIQRTQQEDSAVYLCASSSSTGLGSPLHFGNGTRLTVT.

This clonotype was seen many times. The chain links TRBV20-1 to TRBJ2-7; 9 bases align to TRBD2. This CDR3 has 16 amino acids. From germline, CDR1 is DFQATT and CDR2 SNEGSKA (reference sequence). After removal of 3 bases from V and 1 base from J, the junction contained 10 bases not matched to a gene. Here the CDR3 DNA reads TGCAGTGCTAGTTTACTAGCGGGCCCTGTTTCCTACGAGCAGTACTTC. This encodes CSASLLAGPVSYEQYF.

This clonotype was counted only a few times. The chain carries TRBV20-1 and TRBJ2-3; possibly TRBD2 for D (6 bases). Trimming pared 0 bases from V and 0 bases from J, leaving 10 bases between. CDR1 and CDR2 (germline): DFQATT, SNEGSKA (reference sequence). CDR3 length: 15 amino acids. The CDR3 loop is CSARDLSGSTDTQYF. CDR3 bases: TGCAGTGCTAGAGATTTGAGCGGGAGCACAGATACGCAGTATTTT.

The V and J genes are TRBV5-1 and TRBJ2-6; possibly TRBD1 for D (6 bases). This CDR3 has 14 residues. V was cut by 3 bases and J by 8 bases, with 12 bases left in between. Germline assignment: CDR1 SGHRS and CDR2 YFSETQ. The CDR3 is CASSSQDRTNVLTF. The CDR3 coding sequence is TGCGCCAGCAGCTCCCAGGACAGAACCAACGTCCTGACTTTC. The full variable domain, in which reference TRBV5-1 and TRBJ2-6 provide the parts outside the CDR3, is KAGVTQTPRYLIKTRGQQVTLSCSPISGHRSVSWYQQTPGQGLQFLFEYFSETQRNKGNFPGRFSGRQFSNSRSEMNVSTLELGDSALYLCASSSQDRTNVLTFGAGSRLTVL.

This clonotype was seen repeatedly, ten times or more. The genes are TRBV3-1 and TRBJ2-3, with D possibly matching TRBD2 (5 bases). Trimming shortened V by 0 bases and J by 1 base, and 8 bases separated the two germline ends. Germline loops: CDR1 LGHDT, CDR2 YNNKEL (reference sequence). The length of the CDR3 is 15 residues. The CDR3 loop reads CASSQDPRGTDTQYF. CDR3 sequence (DNA): TGTGCCAGCAGCCAAGATCCGCGGGGCACAGATACGCAGTATTTT.

This clonotype was observed many times. The chain uses TRBV25-1 and TRBJ1-6; D is ambiguous. Trimming shortened V by 3 bases and J by 9 bases, and 9 bases separated the two germline ends. CDR1 and CDR2 from the germline V gene are MGHDK and SYGVNS. This CDR3 has 13 residues. The CDR3, as DNA: TGTGCCAGCAGTGACCTAAGCAGTTCACCCCTCCACTTT. This encodes CASSDLSSSPLHF.

By share, this clonotype counts as medium-sized. This chain joins TRBV6-1 and TRBJ2-3; the match to TRBD1 covers 10 bases. The V and J ends lost 7 bases and 3 bases, in that order; junction bases with no gene match: 7. Germline CDR1 is MNHNS and CDR2 is SASEGT. The CDR3 spans 15 residues. The CDR3 nucleotides are TGTGCCAGCATCAGACAGGGGGCTGGGACAGATACGCAGTATTTT. It translates to CASIRQGAGTDTQYF.

Ten or more counts support this clonotype. This chain links TRBV19 with TRBJ2-1; 7 positions agree with TRBD2. The CDR3 spans 15 residues. Germline assignment: CDR1 LNHDA and CDR2 SQIVND (reference sequence). Trimming removed 6 bases from V and 2 bases from J; junction bases left unmatched: 7. The CDR3 coding sequence is TGTGCCAGTAGGCATCTAGCGGTTACCTACAATGAGCAGTTCTTC. Amino acid sequence: CASRHLAVTYNEQFF. Based on the CDR3 plus reference TRBV19 and TRBJ2-1, the full variable domain is DGGITQSPKYLFRKEGQNVTLSCEQNLNHDAMYWYRQDPGQGLRLIYYSQIVNDFQKGDIAEGYSVSREKKESFPLTVTSAQKNPTAFYLCASRHLAVTYNEQFFGPGTRLTVL.

This clonotype was seen ten or more times. For the CDR3, the DNA is TGTGCCAGCAGCGTAGGCTCGCTGGGGGCAAATGAAGCTTTCTTT. Amino acids: CASSVGSLGANEAFF. The V and J genes are TRBV9 and TRBJ1-1; D might be TRBD1 (6 bases). V lost 0 bases to trimming and J lost 7 bases, with 16 bases between them. Germline lookup yields CDR1 SGDLS and CDR2 YYNGEE. The CDR3 sequence is 15 residues long.

The sample holds many counts of this clonotype. This chain links TRBV29-1 with TRBJ1-1, with unresolved D. The CDR3 totals 11 residues. The germline V gene has CDR1 SQVTM and CDR2 ANQGSEA. The V end was cut by 5 bases, the J end by 9 bases, with 13 bases between. The CDR3 sequence is CSVLNNEKAFF. The CDR3 region has the DNA TGCAGCGTTTTAAACAACGAAAAAGCTTTCTTT. Using reference TRBV29-1 and TRBJ1-1 for the parts outside the CDR3, the full variable domain is SAVISQKPSRDICQRGTSLTIQCQVDSQVTMMFWYRQQPGQSLTLIATANQGSEATYESGFVIDKFPISRPNLTFSTLTVSNMSPEDSSIYLCSVLNNEKAFFGQGTRLTVV.

V gene TRBV6-1 combines with J gene TRBJ1-4, with D maybe TRBD1 (6 bases). Germline loops: CDR1 MNHNS, CDR2 SASEGT. Trimming stripped 8 bases from V and 5 bases from J, with 15 bases between. This CDR3 has 14 amino acids. CDR3 sequence: CASSVGGQNEKLFF. In nucleotides, the CDR3 is TGTGCCAGCTCCGTCGGGGGGCAGAATGAAAAACTGTTTTTT.

This clonotype was counted ten times or more. The V call is TRBV7-2, the J call TRBJ1-1, with D maybe TRBD1 (6 bases). Trimming stripped 5 bases from V and 3 bases from J, with 13 bases between. The CDR3 spans 14 residues. From germline, CDR1 is SGHTA and CDR2 FQGNSA. CDR3 nucleotide sequence: TGTGCCAGCAGCGTTAACAGGGAGTACACTGAAGCTTTCTTT. Encoded protein: CASSVNREYTEAFF.

This clonotype was found many times. This chain connects TRBV3-1 to TRBJ1-1, with 8 positions matching TRBD1. CDR1 is LGHDT and CDR2 is YNNKEL in the germline V gene (reference sequence). The CDR3 length is 15 residues. After removal of 4 bases from V and 1 base from J, the junction contained 5 bases not matched to a gene. The DNA for the CDR3 is TGTGCCAGCAGCCCCGCCGGGACAGGGAACACTGAAGCTTTCTTT. Translating it yields CASSPAGTGNTEAFF.

This clonotype was detected many times. This rearrangement joins TRBV5-1 to TRBJ2-1, with D hard to call. The V gene's germline CDR1 is SGHRS and CDR2 YFSETQ. Trimming removed 1 base at V and 7 bases at J, with 21 bases between. The CDR3 has 17 amino acids. CDR3 bases: TGCGCCAGCAGCTTGACCCCCAATTGGCTCCTTGAGAATGAGCAGTTCTTC. This codes for CASSLTPNWLLENEQFF.

In its sample, this clonotype was seen many times. The V call is TRBV7-6, the J call TRBJ1-1; D uncertain. V was trimmed by 5 bases and J by 0 bases, leaving 7 bases between them. The CDR3 extends over 13 amino acids. Germline V gene sequence: CDR1 SGHVS, CDR2 FNYEAQ. Here the CDR3 reads CASSADLNTEAFF. CDR3 in DNA: TGTGCCAGCAGCGCCGACTTGAACACTGAAGCTTTCTTT.

This clonotype was counted a few times. This CDR3 reads CASSLEGIEKLFF. CDR3 coding DNA: TGTGCCAGCAGCTTAGAAGGGATTGAAAAACTGTTTTTT. V usage is TRBV7-9 and J usage is TRBJ1-4, with D unclear. Germline V lookup: CDR1 SEHNR, CDR2 FQNEAQ (reference sequence). The ends were cut back, 1 base at V and 7 bases at J, with 7 bases in the middle. The length of the CDR3 is 13 residues. The variable domain in full, with the rest retrieved from reference TRBV7-9 and TRBJ1-4, is DTGVSQNPRHKITKRGQNVTFRCDPISEHNRLYWYRQTLGQGPEFLTYFQNEAQLEKSRLLSDRFSAERPKGSFSTLEIQRTEQGDSAMYLCASSLEGIEKLFFGSGTQLSVL.

The sample holds many counts of this clonotype. The V gene is TRBV6-1, the J gene TRBJ2-6, with D hard to call. Germline V gives CDR1 MNHNS, CDR2 SASEGT. V was pared by 6 bases and J by 0 bases, with 9 bases between. The CDR3 consists of 15 residues. CDR3 loop: CASRGSLSGANVLTF. CDR3 DNA: TGTGCCAGCAGGGGAAGTCTCTCTGGGGCCAACGTCCTGACTTTC.

This clonotype occurred many times. The CDR3 sequence is CSVAGSYEQYF. The DNA of the CDR3 is TGCAGCGTTGCAGGGTCCTACGAGCAGTACTTC. V and J are TRBV29-1 and TRBJ2-7; possible D gene TRBD1, 5 bases. CDR3 length: 11 amino acids. CDR1 and CDR2 (germline): SQVTM, ANQGSEA. V lost 4 bases and J lost 1, with 5 bases in between.

At least ten counts were recorded for this clonotype. The chain combines TRBV6-6 with TRBJ2-1; a possible D gene is TRBD2 (6 bases). V lost 0 bases and J lost 6, with 9 bases in between. CDR3 size: 14 residues. CDR1 and CDR2 (germline): MNHNY, SVGAGI (reference sequence). CDR3 coding DNA: TGTGCCAGCAGTTACTCGCGGGGTTCCAATGAGCAGTTCTTC. It specifies CASSYSRGSNEQFF.